A single sample gave rise to the 22 T cell receptor beta chains below, sequenced in a study of T cells in localized non-small cell lung cancer. Clones were read by immunoSEQ multiplex PCR, and TCRdb kept only the in-frame ones, dropping some. The table shows approximately 40,000 clones, with around 86% occurring only once. This material consisted of peripheral blood, taken before any cancer treatment. The receptors here all came from a man aged 18 to 49 with stage I lung adenocarcinoma.

The gene calls are TRBV28 and TRBJ2-4; weak D call: TRBD2 (5 bases). V gave up 5 bases and J gave up 0 bases, with 14 bases separating them. CDR1 MDHEN and CDR2 SYDVKM come from the germline V gene. The CDR3 runs to 16 residues. CDR3 sequence reads: CASSLDGMLAKNIQYF. The DNA for the CDR3 is TGTGCCAGCAGTCTAGACGGGATGCTAGCCAAAAACATTCAGTACTTC.

This clone was detected once. The chain combines TRBV15 with TRBJ1-4; D is unresolved. CDR3 length: 16 residues. From germline, CDR1 is LNHNV and CDR2 YYDKDF (reference sequence). V lost 0 bases, J lost 3 bases, and 11 bases lay in between. The CDR3 nucleotides are TGTGCCACCAGCAGAGAGTTAAGGGTACCTAATGAAAAACTGTTTTTT. Translating it yields CATSRELRVPNEKLFF.

The chain combines TRBV18 with TRBJ1-2, with 7 bases aligning to TRBD1. Germline loops: CDR1 KGHSH, CDR2 LQKENI. V lost 2 bases to trimming and J lost 3 bases; unmatched junction nucleotides: 6. The CDR3 totals 15 residues. CDR3 residues: CASSPETGSYYGYTF. In DNA, the CDR3 is TGTGCCAGCTCACCAGAGACAGGGTCCTACTATGGCTACACCTTC.

This clone was detected only a few times. This chain joins TRBV28 and TRBJ1-2; 9 nucleotides agree with TRBD1. This CDR3 is built from 15 residues. Unmatched junction bases numbered 6, after V lost 4 bases and J lost 3 bases. Germline V lookup: CDR1 MDHEN, CDR2 SYDVKM. The CDR3 sequence: CASSSGQGRDYGYTF. The CDR3 DNA sequence: TGTGCCAGCAGTTCGGGACAGGGAAGGGACTATGGCTACACCTTC.

This clone was detected a few times. The chain has TRBV18 and TRBJ2-1; the match to TRBD2 covers 10 bases. Germline V lookup: CDR1 KGHSH, CDR2 LQKENI. The CDR3 loop spans 15 amino acids. Trimming took 4 bases from V and 3 from J; bases not matched to a gene: 3. CDR3 loop: CASSQLAGNYNEQFF. The CDR3 nucleotides are TGTGCCAGCTCACAACTAGCGGGAAACTACAATGAGCAGTTCTTC.

This rearrangement joins TRBV5-6 to TRBJ2-7, with 12 positions matching TRBD2. V gave up 4 bases and J gave up 1 base; unmatched junction bases: 6. Germline CDR1 is SGHDT and CDR2 is YYEEEE. This CDR3 region has 16 residues. The CDR3 reads CASSPRTSGISYEQYF. CDR3 DNA sequence: TGTGCCAGCAGCCCTAGGACTAGCGGGATTTCCTACGAGCAGTACTTC.

The chain links TRBV5-1 to TRBJ1-3; 9 positions agree with TRBD1. Germline V gene sequence: CDR1 SGHRS, CDR2 YFSETQ. The V gene end was trimmed by 3 bases and the J gene end by 3 bases; junction bases not matched to a gene: 4. CDR3 size: 15 residues. The DNA for the CDR3 is TGCGCCAGCAGCTCGGGACAGGGTGGTGGAAACACCATATATTTT. It specifies CASSSGQGGGNTIYF.

This chain links TRBV19 with TRBJ1-5; D gene unclear. Germline V lookup: CDR1 LNHDA, CDR2 SQIVND (reference sequence). V lost 0 bases, J lost 5 bases, and 20 bases lay in between. The CDR3 extends over 18 amino acids. This CDR3 is CASSIDRQANSRYQPQHF. In DNA form, the CDR3 reads TGTGCCAGTAGTATAGATCGTCAGGCTAACTCCCGATATCAGCCCCAGCATTTT.

This chain links TRBV5-1 with TRBJ1-6; 7 nucleotides align to TRBD1. CDR1 is SGHRS, CDR2 YFSETQ, per germline. This CDR3 contains 15 residues. V lost 5 bases, J lost 5 bases, and 7 bases stayed unmatched. CDR3 coding DNA: TGCGCCAGCAGAACTGGACAGGAGAATAATTCACCCCTCCACTTT. The encoded protein is CASRTGQENNSPLHF.

This clone appeared once. The V call is TRBV7-8, the J call TRBJ1-6; D is possibly TRBD1 (6 bases). Trimming pared 3 bases from V and 8 bases from J, leaving 14 bases between. Per the germline V gene, CDR1 is SGHVS and CDR2 is FQNEAQ. The CDR3 consists of 15 residues. In nucleotides, the CDR3 is TGTGCCAGCAGCTTCGAGACAGGCCCCCATTCACCCCTCCACTTT. Its translation: CASSFETGPHSPLHF. Based on the CDR3 plus reference TRBV7-8 and TRBJ1-6, the full variable domain is GAGVSQSPRYKVAKRGQDVALRCDPISGHVSLFWYQQALGQGPEFLTYFQNEAQLDKSGLPSDRFFAERPEGSVSTLKIQRTQQEDSAVYLCASSFETGPHSPLHFGNGTRLTVT.

The CDR3 region has the DNA TGCGCCAGCAGCTTCCTCCCCTCCAGTTTCTCTGGAAACACCATATATTTT. Translating gives CASSFLPSSFSGNTIYF. V gene TRBV5-1 combines with J gene TRBJ1-3, with D hard to call. V shed 2 bases and J shed 0 bases, with 15 bases lying between them. CDR1 is SGHRS, CDR2 YFSETQ, per germline. The CDR3 has 17 residues.

The gene calls are TRBV12-2 and TRBJ1-3. TRBV12-2 is given as a pseudogene. This CDR3 spans 13 amino acids. The CDR3 protein is CASHYEIGNTIYF. CDR3 DNA sequence: TGTGCAAGTCACTACGAAATTGGAAACACCATATATTTT.

This clone has just one count. This chain uses TRBV7-6 with TRBJ2-3; 8 bases fit TRBD1. The CDR3 extends over 16 amino acids. Germline V CDR1 and CDR2: SGHVS, FNYEAQ. Trimming at V came to 5 bases and at J to 1 base, leaving 8 bases not matched to a gene. The CDR3: CASSPSRDRRTDTQYF. For the CDR3, the DNA is TGTGCCAGCAGCCCCAGCCGGGACAGGCGCACAGATACGCAGTATTTT.

The chain has TRBV7-6 and TRBJ2-7; D remains unclear. The CDR3 covers 13 residues. Trimming stripped 1 base from V and 3 bases from J, with 7 bases between. Germline values: CDR1 SGHVS, CDR2 FNYEAQ. The CDR3, as DNA: TGTGCCAGCAGCTTAGGGCAGTTCTACGAGCAGTACTTC. The encoded protein is CASSLGQFYEQYF.

The genes are TRBV6-8 and TRBJ2-3, with D hard to call. V was pared by 4 bases and J by 4 bases, with 18 bases between. The CDR3 has 16 amino acids. Germline V gene lookup returns CDR1 MNHGY and CDR2 SAAAGT. The CDR3 coding sequence is TGTGCCAGCAGTTGCATTCGTTGCTTGGCTGCAGATACGCAGTATTTT. Its translation is CASSCIRCLAADTQYF.

The V call is TRBV30, the J call TRBJ2-2; D is possibly TRBD1 (7 bases). Germline V CDR1 and CDR2: GTSNPN, SVGIG (reference sequence). V was pared by 4 bases and J by 5 bases, with 20 bases between. This CDR3 has 16 amino acids. CDR3 region: CAWTPPWQGGTGELFF. In nucleotides, the CDR3 is TGTGCCTGGACCCCCCCGTGGCAGGGGGGTACCGGGGAGCTGTTTTTT.

CDR3 sequence (DNA): TGTGCCAGCAGCTTAGGACAGACTAATCAGCCCCAGCATTTT. It translates to CASSLGQTNQPQHF. The gene calls are TRBV7-2 and TRBJ1-5; a possible D gene is TRBD1 (5 bases). The CDR3 is 14 residues long. V lost 1 base, J lost 4 bases, and 8 bases lay in between. Germline CDR1 reads SGHTA; CDR2 reads FQGNSA.

The chain recombines TRBV29-1 with TRBJ2-2, with D unresolved. The germline CDR1 and CDR2 sequences are SQVTM and ANQGSEA. The V end lost 7 bases, the J end lost 2 bases, and 11 bases lay between the germline ends. The CDR3 spans 13 residues. CDR3 protein: CSALIFNTGELFF. As DNA, the CDR3 is TGCAGCGCCCTAATCTTTAACACCGGGGAGCTGTTTTTT.

The V call is TRBV15, the J call TRBJ1-4, with D possibly being TRBD1 (6 bases). V lost 4 bases and J 8 bases, leaving 14 bases between the germline ends. Germline-derived CDR1 and CDR2 are LNHNV and YYDKDF (reference sequence). The CDR3 is made up of 14 amino acids. The chain's CDR3 is CATSKGGVEEKLFF. In nucleotides, the CDR3 is TGTGCCACCAGCAAAGGGGGGGTGGAGGAAAAACTGTTTTTT.

This sequence joins TRBV7-9 and TRBJ2-1; either TRBD1 or TRBD2 may supply D (6 bases each). Trimming cost V 0 bases and J 6 bases, with 15 bases left between them. This CDR3 contains 16 residues. Germline V gene data show CDR1 as SEHNR and CDR2 as FQNEAQ (reference sequence). CDR3 nucleotides: TGTGCCAGCAGCTTAGCTTTATCTTGGGGGGCCAATGAGCAGTTCTTC. It is translated as CASSLALSWGANEQFF.

This clone appeared a few times. The rearrangement uses TRBV19 and TRBJ1-1; no firm D call. The CDR3 contains 16 residues. The V gene lost 5 bases and the J gene lost 1 base, with 17 bases spanning the gap. The V gene's germline CDR1 is LNHDA and CDR2 SQIVND (reference sequence). CDR3 DNA sequence: TGTGCCAGTAGTGATAGAGGCGGGATAGGGAACACTGAAGCTTTCTTT. This translates into CASSDRGGIGNTEAFF.

This chain joins TRBV7-2 and TRBJ1-2; D may be TRBD1 (6 bases). CDR1 and CDR2 from the germline V gene are SGHTA and FQGNSA. The V end was cut by 2 bases, the J end by 4 bases, with 11 bases between. The CDR3 runs 14 residues. CDR3: CASSLSGGSYGYTF. CDR3 DNA sequence: TGTGCCAGCAGCTTAAGCGGGGGCAGCTATGGCTACACCTTC.